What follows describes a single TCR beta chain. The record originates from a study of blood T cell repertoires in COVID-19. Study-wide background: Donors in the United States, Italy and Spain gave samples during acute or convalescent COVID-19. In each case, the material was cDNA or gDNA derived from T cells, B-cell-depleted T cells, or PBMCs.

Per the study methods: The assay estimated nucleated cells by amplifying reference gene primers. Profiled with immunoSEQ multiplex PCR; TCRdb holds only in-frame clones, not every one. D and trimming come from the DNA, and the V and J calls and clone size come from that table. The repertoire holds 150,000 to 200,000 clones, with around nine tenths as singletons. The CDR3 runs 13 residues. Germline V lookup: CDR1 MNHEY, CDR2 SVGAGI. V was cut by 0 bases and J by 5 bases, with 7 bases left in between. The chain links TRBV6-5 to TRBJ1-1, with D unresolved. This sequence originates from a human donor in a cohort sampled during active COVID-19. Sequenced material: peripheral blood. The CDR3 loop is CASSYSSRTEAFF. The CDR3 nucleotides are TGTGCCAGCAGTTACTCGTCTAGGACTGAAGCTTTCTTT.